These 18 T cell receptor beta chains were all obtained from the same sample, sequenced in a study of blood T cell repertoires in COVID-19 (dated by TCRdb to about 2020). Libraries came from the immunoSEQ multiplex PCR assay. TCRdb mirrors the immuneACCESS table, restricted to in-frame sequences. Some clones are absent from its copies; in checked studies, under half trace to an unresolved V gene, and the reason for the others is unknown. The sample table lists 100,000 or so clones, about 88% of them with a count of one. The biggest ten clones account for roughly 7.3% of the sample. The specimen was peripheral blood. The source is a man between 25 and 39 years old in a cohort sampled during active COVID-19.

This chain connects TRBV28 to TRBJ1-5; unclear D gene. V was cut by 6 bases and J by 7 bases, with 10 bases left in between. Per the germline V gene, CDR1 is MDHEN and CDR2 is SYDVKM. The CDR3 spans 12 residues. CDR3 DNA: TGTGCCAGCAGACTAGTAAGACAGCCCCAGCATTTT. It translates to CASRLVRQPQHF.

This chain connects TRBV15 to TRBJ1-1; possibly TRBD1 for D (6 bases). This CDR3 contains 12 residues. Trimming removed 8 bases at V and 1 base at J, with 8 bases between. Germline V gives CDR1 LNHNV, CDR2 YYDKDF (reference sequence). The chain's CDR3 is CATAGANTEAFF. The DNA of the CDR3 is TGTGCCACCGCAGGGGCGAACACTGAAGCTTTCTTT.

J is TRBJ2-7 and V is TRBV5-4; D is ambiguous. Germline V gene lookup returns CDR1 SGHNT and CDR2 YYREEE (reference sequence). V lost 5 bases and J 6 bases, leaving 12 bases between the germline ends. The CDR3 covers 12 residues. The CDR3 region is CASSQTGREQYF. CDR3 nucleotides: TGTGCCAGCAGTCAGACTGGTCGCGAGCAGTACTTC.

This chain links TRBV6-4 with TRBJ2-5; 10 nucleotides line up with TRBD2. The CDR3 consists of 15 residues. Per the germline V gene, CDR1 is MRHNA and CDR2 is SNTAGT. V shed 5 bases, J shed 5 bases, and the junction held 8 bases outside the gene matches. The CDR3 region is CASSPGLARGETQYF. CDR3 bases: TGTGCCAGCAGTCCGGGACTAGCGAGGGGGGAGACCCAGTACTTC.

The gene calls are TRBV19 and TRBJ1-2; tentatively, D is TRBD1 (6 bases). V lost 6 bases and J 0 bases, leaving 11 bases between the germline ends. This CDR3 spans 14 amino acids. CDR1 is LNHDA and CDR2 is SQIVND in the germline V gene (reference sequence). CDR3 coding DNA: TGTGCCAGTAGAGGACAGACACCTAACTATGGCTACACCTTC. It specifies CASRGQTPNYGYTF.

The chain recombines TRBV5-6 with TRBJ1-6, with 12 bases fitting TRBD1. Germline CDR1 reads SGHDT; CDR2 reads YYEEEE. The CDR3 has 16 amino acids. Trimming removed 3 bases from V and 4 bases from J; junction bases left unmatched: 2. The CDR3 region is CASSWGQGAYNSPLHF. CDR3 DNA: TGTGCCAGCAGCTGGGGACAGGGGGCTTATAATTCACCCCTCCACTTT.

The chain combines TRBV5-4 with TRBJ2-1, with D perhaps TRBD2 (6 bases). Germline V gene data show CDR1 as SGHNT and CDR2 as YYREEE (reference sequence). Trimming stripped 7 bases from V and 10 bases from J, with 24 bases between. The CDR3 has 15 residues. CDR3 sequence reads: CASSPPLALVEEQFF. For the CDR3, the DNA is TGTGCCAGCTCCCCCCCCCTAGCGTTGGTGGAAGAGCAGTTCTTC.

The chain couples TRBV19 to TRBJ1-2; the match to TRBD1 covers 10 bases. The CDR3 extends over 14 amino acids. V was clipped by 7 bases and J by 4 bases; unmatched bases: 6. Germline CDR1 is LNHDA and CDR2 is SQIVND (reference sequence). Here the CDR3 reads CASTVTGGGYGYTF. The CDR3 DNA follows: TGTGCCAGTACCGTGACAGGGGGCGGCTATGGCTACACCTTC.

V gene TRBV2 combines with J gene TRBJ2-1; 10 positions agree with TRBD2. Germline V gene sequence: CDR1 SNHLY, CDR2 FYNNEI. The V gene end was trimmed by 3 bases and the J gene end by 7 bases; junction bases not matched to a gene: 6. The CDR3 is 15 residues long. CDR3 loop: CASSDQRGGYNEQFF. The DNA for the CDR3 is TGTGCCAGCAGTGACCAGCGGGGGGGCTATAATGAGCAGTTCTTC.

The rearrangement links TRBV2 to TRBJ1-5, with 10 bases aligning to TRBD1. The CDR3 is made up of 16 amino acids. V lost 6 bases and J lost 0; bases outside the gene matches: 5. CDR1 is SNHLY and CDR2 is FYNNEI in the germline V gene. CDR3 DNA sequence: TGTGCCAGCAGCCGACAGGGGGCAAGTAGCAATCAGCCCCAGCATTTT. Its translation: CASSRQGASSNQPQHF.

DNA for the CDR3: TGTGCCAGCAGCGTAGCAAGTACCAGCTCCTATAATTCACCCCTCCACTTT. Translating it yields CASSVASTSSYNSPLHF. The chain carries TRBV9 and TRBJ1-6; D unclear. Trimming pared 0 bases from V and 0 bases from J, leaving 10 bases between. The CDR3 extends over 17 amino acids. Germline V gene lookup returns CDR1 SGDLS and CDR2 YYNGEE. The full variable domain, with the rest looked up from reference TRBV9 and TRBJ1-6, is DSGVTQTPKHLITATGQRVTLRCSPRSGDLSVYWYQQSLDQGLQFLIQYYNGEERAKGNILERFSAQQFPDLHSELNLSSLELGDSALYFCASSVASTSSYNSPLHFGNGTRLTVT.

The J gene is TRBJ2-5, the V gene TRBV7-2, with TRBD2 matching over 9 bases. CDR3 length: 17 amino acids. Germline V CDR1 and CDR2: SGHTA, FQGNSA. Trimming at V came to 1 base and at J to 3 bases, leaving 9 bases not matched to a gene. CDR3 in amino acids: CASSLGLVAGAKETQYF. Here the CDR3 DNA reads TGTGCCAGCAGCTTAGGTTTGGTAGCGGGGGCCAAAGAGACCCAGTACTTC.

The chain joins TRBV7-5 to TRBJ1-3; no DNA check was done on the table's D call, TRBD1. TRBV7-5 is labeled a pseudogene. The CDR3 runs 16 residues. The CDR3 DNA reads TGTGTCAGAAGCCGCAGACAGGGTCAACGTGGAAACACCATATATTTT. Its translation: CVRSRRQGQRGNTIYF.

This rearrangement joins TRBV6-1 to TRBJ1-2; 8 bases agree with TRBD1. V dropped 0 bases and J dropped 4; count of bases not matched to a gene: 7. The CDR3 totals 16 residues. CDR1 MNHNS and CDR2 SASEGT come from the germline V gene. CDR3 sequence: CASSEAWTGRVYGYTF. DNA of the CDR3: TGTGCCAGCAGTGAAGCGTGGACAGGGCGTGTCTATGGCTACACCTTC.

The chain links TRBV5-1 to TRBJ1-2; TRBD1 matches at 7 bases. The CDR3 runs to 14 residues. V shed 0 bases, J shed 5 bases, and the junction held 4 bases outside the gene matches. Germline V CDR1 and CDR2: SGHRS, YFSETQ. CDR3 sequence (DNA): TGCGCCAGCAGCTTGGATGGGACAGAATATGGCTACACCTTC. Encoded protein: CASSLDGTEYGYTF.

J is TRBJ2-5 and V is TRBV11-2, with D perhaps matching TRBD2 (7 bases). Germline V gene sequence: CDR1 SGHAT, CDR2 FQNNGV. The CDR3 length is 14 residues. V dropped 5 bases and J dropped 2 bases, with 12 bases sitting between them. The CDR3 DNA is TGTGCCAGCAGCCCACAGGGACTACAAGAGACCCAGTACTTC. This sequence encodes CASSPQGLQETQYF. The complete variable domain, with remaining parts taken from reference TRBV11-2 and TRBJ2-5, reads EAGVAQSPRYKIIEKRQSVAFWCNPISGHATLYWYQQILGQGPKLLIQFQNNGVVDDSQLPKDRFSAERLKGVDSTLKIQPAKLEDSAVYLCASSPQGLQETQYFGPGTRLLVL.

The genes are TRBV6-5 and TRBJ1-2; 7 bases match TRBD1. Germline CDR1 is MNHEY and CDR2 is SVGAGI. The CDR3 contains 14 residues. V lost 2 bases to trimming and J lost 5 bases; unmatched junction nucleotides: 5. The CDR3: CASSYGTAEYGYTF. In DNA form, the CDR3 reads TGTGCCAGCAGTTACGGGACAGCGGAATATGGCTACACCTTC.

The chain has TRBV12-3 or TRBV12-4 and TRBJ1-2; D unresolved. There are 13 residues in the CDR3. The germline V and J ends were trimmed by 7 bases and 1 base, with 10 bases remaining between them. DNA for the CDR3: TGTGCCAGCAAAACAGATTTTAACTATGGCTACACCTTC. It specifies CASKTDFNYGYTF.